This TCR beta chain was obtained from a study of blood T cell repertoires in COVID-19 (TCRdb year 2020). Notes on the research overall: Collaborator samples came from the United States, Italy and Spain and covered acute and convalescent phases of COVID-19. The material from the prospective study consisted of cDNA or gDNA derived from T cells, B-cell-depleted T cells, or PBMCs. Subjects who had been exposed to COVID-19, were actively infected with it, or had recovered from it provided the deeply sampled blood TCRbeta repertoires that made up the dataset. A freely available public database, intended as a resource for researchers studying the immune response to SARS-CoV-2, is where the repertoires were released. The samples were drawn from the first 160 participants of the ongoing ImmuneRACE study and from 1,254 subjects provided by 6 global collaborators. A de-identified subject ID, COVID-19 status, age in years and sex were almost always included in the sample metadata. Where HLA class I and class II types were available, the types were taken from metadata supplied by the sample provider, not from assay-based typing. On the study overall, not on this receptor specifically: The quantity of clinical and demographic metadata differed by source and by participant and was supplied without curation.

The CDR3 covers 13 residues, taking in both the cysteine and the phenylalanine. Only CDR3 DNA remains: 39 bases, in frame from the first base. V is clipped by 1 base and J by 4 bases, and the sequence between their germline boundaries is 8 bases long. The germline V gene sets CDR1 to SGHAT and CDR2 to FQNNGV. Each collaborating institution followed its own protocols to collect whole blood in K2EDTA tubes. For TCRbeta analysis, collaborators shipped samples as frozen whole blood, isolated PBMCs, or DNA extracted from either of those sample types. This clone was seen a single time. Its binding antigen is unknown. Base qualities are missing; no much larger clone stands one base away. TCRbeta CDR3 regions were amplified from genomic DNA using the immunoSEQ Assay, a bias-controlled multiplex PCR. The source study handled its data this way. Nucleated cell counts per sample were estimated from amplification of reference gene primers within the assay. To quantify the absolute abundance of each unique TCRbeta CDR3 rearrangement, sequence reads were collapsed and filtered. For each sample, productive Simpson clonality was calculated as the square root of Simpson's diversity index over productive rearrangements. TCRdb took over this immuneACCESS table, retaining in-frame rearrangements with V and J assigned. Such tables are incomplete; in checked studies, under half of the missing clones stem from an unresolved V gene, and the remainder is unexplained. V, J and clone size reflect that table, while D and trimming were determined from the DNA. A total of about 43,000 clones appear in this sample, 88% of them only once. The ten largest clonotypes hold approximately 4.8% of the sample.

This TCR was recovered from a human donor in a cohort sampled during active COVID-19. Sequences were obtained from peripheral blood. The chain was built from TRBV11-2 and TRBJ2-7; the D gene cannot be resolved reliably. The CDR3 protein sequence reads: CASSLGGFYEQYF. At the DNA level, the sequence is TGTGCCAGCAGCTTAGGTGGCTTTTACGAGCAGTACTTC. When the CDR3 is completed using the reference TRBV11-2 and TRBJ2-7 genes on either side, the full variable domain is EAGVAQSPRYKIIEKRQSVAFWCNPISGHATLYWYQQILGQGPKLLIQFQNNGVVDDSQLPKDRFSAERLKGVDSTLKIQPAKLEDSAVYLCASSLGGFYEQYFGPGTRLTVT.